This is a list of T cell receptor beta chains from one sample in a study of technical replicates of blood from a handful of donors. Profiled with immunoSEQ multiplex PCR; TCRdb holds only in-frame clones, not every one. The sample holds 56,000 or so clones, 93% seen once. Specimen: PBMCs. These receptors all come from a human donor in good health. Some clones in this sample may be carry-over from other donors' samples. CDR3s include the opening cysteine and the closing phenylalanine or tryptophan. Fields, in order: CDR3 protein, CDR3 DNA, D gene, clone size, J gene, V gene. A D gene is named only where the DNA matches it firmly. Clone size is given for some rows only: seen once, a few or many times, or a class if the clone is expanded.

CDR3 protein: CASSDLLERSSYNEQFF
CDR3 DNA: TGTGCCAGCAGCGATCTACTCGAGCGGAGCTCCTACAATGAGCAGTTCTTC
D gene: .
clone size: .
J gene: TRBJ2-1
V gene: TRBV9

CDR3 protein: CASSGDGQGLNGYTF
CDR3 DNA: TGTGCCAGCAGCGGAGACGGACAGGGGCTTAATGGCTACACCTTC
D gene: TRBD1
clone size: .
J gene: TRBJ1-2
V gene: TRBV7-9

CDR3 protein: CASSPPRGGTEAFF
CDR3 DNA: TGTGCCAGCAGCCCCCCGCGGGGGGGCACTGAAGCTTTCTTT
D gene: .
clone size: .
J gene: TRBJ1-1
V gene: TRBV27

CDR3 protein: CASSEGGGTEAFF
CDR3 DNA: TGTGCCAGCAGTGAAGGGGGGGGCACTGAAGCTTTCTTT
D gene: .
clone size: once
J gene: TRBJ1-1
V gene: TRBV6-4

CDR3 protein: CAISVGAGPTGYTF
CDR3 DNA: TGTGCCATCAGTGTAGGGGCAGGGCCGACTGGCTACACCTTC
D gene: .
clone size: .
J gene: TRBJ1-2
V gene: TRBV10-3

CDR3 protein: CASSEETGYYEQYF
CDR3 DNA: TGTGCCAGCAGTGAAGAGACAGGGTACTACGAGCAGTACTTC
D gene: TRBD1
clone size: .
J gene: TRBJ2-7
V gene: TRBV2

CDR3 protein: CASRQGLVNYEQYF
CDR3 DNA: TGTGCCAGCAGACAGGGGCTAGTTAACTACGAGCAGTACTTC
D gene: TRBD1
clone size: .
J gene: TRBJ2-7
V gene: TRBV6-1

CDR3 protein: CASSQVADNSPLHF
CDR3 DNA: TGCGCCAGCAGCCAAGTAGCCGATAATTCACCCCTCCACTTT
D gene: .
clone size: .
J gene: TRBJ1-6
V gene: TRBV4-3

CDR3 protein: CASSATGVGEKLFF
CDR3 DNA: TGTGCCAGCAGCGCCACAGGGGTGGGTGAAAAACTGTTTTTT
D gene: TRBD1
clone size: .
J gene: TRBJ1-4
V gene: TRBV7-8

CDR3 protein: CASSLGRYEQYF
CDR3 DNA: TGTGCCAGCAGCTTGGGCCGGTACGAGCAGTACTTC
D gene: .
clone size: .
J gene: TRBJ2-7
V gene: TRBV5-6

CDR3 protein: CASTLRPGQEGNGYTF
CDR3 DNA: TGTGCCAGCACCTTGAGGCCGGGACAGGAAGGGAATGGCTACACCTTC
D gene: TRBD1
clone size: .
J gene: TRBJ1-2
V gene: TRBV2

CDR3 protein: CASTGTGGREQFF
CDR3 DNA: TGTGCCAGCACCGGGACAGGTGGACGTGAGCAGTTCTTC
D gene: TRBD1
clone size: .
J gene: TRBJ2-1
V gene: TRBV7-2

CDR3 protein: CASSFPPGVGYTF
CDR3 DNA: TGTGCCAGCAGCTTCCCGCCGGGGGTAGGCTACACCTTC
D gene: .
clone size: .
J gene: TRBJ1-2
V gene: TRBV5-6

CDR3 protein: CASSQDRGSRFSPLHF
CDR3 DNA: TGCGCCAGCAGCCAAGACAGGGGGTCACGATTTTCACCCCTCCACTTT
D gene: TRBD1
clone size: .
J gene: TRBJ1-6
V gene: TRBV4-3

CDR3 protein: CASSIEPVGVRTEAFF
CDR3 DNA: TGTGCCAGTAGTATAGAACCGGTCGGGGTCAGGACTGAAGCTTTCTTT
D gene: .
clone size: .
J gene: TRBJ1-1
V gene: TRBV19

CDR3 protein: CASRDSYEQYF
CDR3 DNA: TGTGCCAGCAGGGACAGCTACGAGCAGTACTTC
D gene: .
clone size: few
J gene: TRBJ2-7
V gene: TRBV6-1

CDR3 protein: CASKQGLNTEAFF
CDR3 DNA: TGTGCCAGCAAACAGGGGCTGAACACTGAAGCTTTCTTT
D gene: TRBD1
clone size: few
J gene: TRBJ1-1
V gene: TRBV6-1

CDR3 protein: CASSVTSASGRDYEQYF
CDR3 DNA: TGTGCCAGCAGCGTAACCTCAGCTAGCGGGAGGGACTACGAGCAGTACTTC
D gene: TRBD2
clone size: .
J gene: TRBJ2-7
V gene: TRBV9

CDR3 protein: CASSYLGQGSIGELFF
CDR3 DNA: TGTGCCAGCAGCTACTTAGGCCAGGGGTCGATCGGGGAGCTGTTTTTT
D gene: .
clone size: .
J gene: TRBJ2-2
V gene: TRBV7-2

CDR3 protein: CSARRAGENTGELFF
CDR3 DNA: TGCAGCGCCCGGCGGGCGGGGGAGAACACCGGGGAGCTGTTTTTT
D gene: TRBD2
clone size: .
J gene: TRBJ2-2
V gene: TRBV29-1

CDR3 protein: CASSPSGRTSAYEQYF
CDR3 DNA: TGTGCCAGCAGCCCCTCGGGGCGAACTAGCGCCTACGAGCAGTACTTC
D gene: TRBD2
clone size: .
J gene: TRBJ2-7
V gene: TRBV7-6

CDR3 protein: CASSLDRQNQPQHF
CDR3 DNA: TGTGCCAGCAGTTTGGACAGACAGAATCAGCCCCAGCATTTT
D gene: .
clone size: once
J gene: TRBJ1-5
V gene: TRBV27

CDR3 protein: CASSFWTSGGGSDTQYF
CDR3 DNA: TGTGCCAGCAGCTTCTGGACTAGCGGGGGGGGGTCAGATACGCAGTATTTT
D gene: TRBD2
clone size: .
J gene: TRBJ2-3
V gene: TRBV5-6

CDR3 protein: CASSPSGVYEQYF
CDR3 DNA: TGTGCCAGCAGCCCATCGGGGGTTTACGAGCAGTACTTC
D gene: .
clone size: .
J gene: TRBJ2-7
V gene: TRBV7-8

CDR3 protein: CASSYYQGSYNEQFF
CDR3 DNA: TGTGCCAGCAGTTACTATCAGGGGTCGTACAATGAGCAGTTCTTC
D gene: .
clone size: .
J gene: TRBJ2-1
V gene: TRBV6-5

CDR3 protein: CASSSNRGPGANVLTF
CDR3 DNA: TGTGCCAGCAGCTCGAACAGGGGGCCTGGGGCCAACGTCCTGACTTTC
D gene: TRBD1
clone size: .
J gene: TRBJ2-6
V gene: TRBV7-9

CDR3 protein: CASSYSAPRAYEQYF
CDR3 DNA: TGTGCCAGCAGTTACTCGGCCCCGAGGGCCTACGAGCAGTACTTC
D gene: .
clone size: .
J gene: TRBJ2-7
V gene: TRBV6-5

CDR3 protein: CASSVYSNQPQHF
CDR3 DNA: TGTGCCAGCAGTGTGTATAGCAATCAGCCCCAGCATTTT
D gene: .
clone size: .
J gene: TRBJ1-5
V gene: TRBV6-1

CDR3 protein: CSGAYWVTEAFF
CDR3 DNA: TGCAGCGGGGCATATTGGGTGACTGAAGCTTTCTTT
D gene: .
clone size: .
J gene: TRBJ1-1
V gene: TRBV29-1

CDR3 protein: CASSLFSADTQYF
CDR3 DNA: TGTGCCAGCAGCTTATTCTCCGCAGATACGCAGTATTTT
D gene: .
clone size: .
J gene: TRBJ2-3
V gene: TRBV7-2

CDR3 protein: CASSLGDRSNSPLHF
CDR3 DNA: TGTGCCAGCAGCTTAGGGGACAGATCTAATTCACCCCTCCACTTT
D gene: TRBD1
clone size: once
J gene: TRBJ1-6
V gene: TRBV7-9

CDR3 protein: CASSYGWQGLGNTIYF
CDR3 DNA: TGTGCCAGCAGTTACGGGTGGCAGGGGCTCGGAAACACCATATATTTT
D gene: .
clone size: .
J gene: TRBJ1-3
V gene: TRBV6-5

CDR3 protein: CASSQDTGSDTEAFF
CDR3 DNA: TGCGCCAGCAGCCAAGATACCGGGTCGGACACTGAAGCTTTCTTT
D gene: .
clone size: .
J gene: TRBJ1-1
V gene: TRBV4-1

CDR3 protein: CASSSVLGELFF
CDR3 DNA: TGTGCCAGCAGCTCCGTCCTCGGGGAGCTGTTTTTT
D gene: .
clone size: once
J gene: TRBJ2-2
V gene: TRBV11-3

CDR3 protein: CASSLTRTEQETQYF
CDR3 DNA: TGTGCCAGCAGCTTGACACGGACAGAGCAAGAGACCCAGTACTTC
D gene: .
clone size: .
J gene: TRBJ2-5
V gene: TRBV7-2

CDR3 protein: CASSDPGLAGNNEQFF
CDR3 DNA: TGCGCCAGCAGCGACCCGGGACTAGCGGGGAACAATGAGCAGTTCTTC
D gene: TRBD2
clone size: .
J gene: TRBJ2-1
V gene: TRBV5-1

CDR3 protein: CASSQDRAGAETQYF
CDR3 DNA: TGCGCCAGCAGCCAAGATAGGGCAGGGGCTGAGACCCAGTACTTC
D gene: .
clone size: once
J gene: TRBJ2-5
V gene: TRBV4-3

CDR3 protein: CASSGRGPSYGYTF
CDR3 DNA: TGTGCCAGTAGTGGTAGGGGGCCCTCCTATGGCTACACCTTC
D gene: TRBD1
clone size: once
J gene: TRBJ1-2
V gene: TRBV19

CDR3 protein: CAIGGVPTSGNTGELFF
CDR3 DNA: TGTGCCATCGGTGGGGTGCCGACTAGCGGTAACACCGGGGAGCTGTTTTTT
D gene: TRBD2
clone size: .
J gene: TRBJ2-2
V gene: TRBV10-3

CDR3 protein: CARSFSGEGTSTDTQYF
CDR3 DNA: TGTGCCAGAAGCTTCTCCGGTGAAGGGACAAGCACAGATACGCAGTATTTT
D gene: .
clone size: .
J gene: TRBJ2-3
V gene: TRBV5-3

CDR3 protein: CASSELQGRDNQPQHF
CDR3 DNA: TGTGCCAGCAGTGAGCTACAGGGGCGGGACAATCAGCCCCAGCATTTT
D gene: TRBD1
clone size: .
J gene: TRBJ1-5
V gene: TRBV2

CDR3 protein: CASSRGGGQALYGYTF
CDR3 DNA: TGTGCCAGCAGCAGAGGGGGAGGGCAGGCACTCTATGGCTACACCTTC
D gene: .
clone size: .
J gene: TRBJ1-2
V gene: TRBV7-3

CDR3 protein: CASSPRAGLNTEAFF
CDR3 DNA: TGTGCCAGCAGCCCCCGGGCAGGGCTGAACACTGAAGCTTTCTTT
D gene: .
clone size: .
J gene: TRBJ1-1
V gene: TRBV7-8

CDR3 protein: CASALQGDFGNTIYF
CDR3 DNA: TGCGCCAGCGCTCTACAGGGGGATTTTGGAAACACCATATATTTT
D gene: TRBD1
clone size: .
J gene: TRBJ1-3
V gene: TRBV5-1

CDR3 protein: CASSSKVRDEQFF
CDR3 DNA: TGTGCCAGCAGCTCCAAGGTGCGGGATGAGCAGTTCTTC
D gene: .
clone size: .
J gene: TRBJ2-1
V gene: TRBV5-4

CDR3 protein: CASSHRIAYEQYF
CDR3 DNA: TGTGCCAGCAGTCACAGGATTGCCTACGAGCAGTACTTC
D gene: .
clone size: .
J gene: TRBJ2-7
V gene: TRBV6-5

CDR3 protein: CASSLRREQASGYTF
CDR3 DNA: TGTGCCAGCTCACTCCGGCGGGAGCAAGCGTCCGGCTACACCTTC
D gene: .
clone size: .
J gene: TRBJ1-2
V gene: TRBV18

CDR3 protein: CASSSRGLNQPQHF
CDR3 DNA: TGTGCCAGCAGCTCGCGGGGGCTAAATCAGCCCCAGCATTTT
D gene: .
clone size: .
J gene: TRBJ1-5
V gene: TRBV5-6

CDR3 protein: CASSPSSGGSSNQPQHF
CDR3 DNA: TGTGCCAGCAGCCCTTCCTCGGGAGGAAGCAGCAATCAGCCCCAGCATTTT
D gene: .
clone size: .
J gene: TRBJ1-5
V gene: TRBV7-9

CDR3 protein: CASSEGQASYGYTF
CDR3 DNA: TGTGCCAGCAGTGAAGGACAAGCCTCTTATGGCTACACCTTC
D gene: .
clone size: .
J gene: TRBJ1-2
V gene: TRBV2

CDR3 protein: CASSPGGGGWNIQYF
CDR3 DNA: TGTGCCAGCAGCCCTGGAGGCGGGGGGTGGAACATTCAGTACTTC
D gene: TRBD2
clone size: once
J gene: TRBJ2-4
V gene: TRBV7-9

CDR3 protein: CASSYSGPEGKLFF
CDR3 DNA: TGTGCCAGCAGTTACTCGGGACCGGAGGGCAAACTGTTTTTT
D gene: .
clone size: .
J gene: TRBJ1-4
V gene: TRBV6-5

CDR3 protein: CASSQATSGGRLSSYNEQFF
CDR3 DNA: TGTGCCAGCAGCCAAGCGACTAGCGGGGGGCGACTCAGCTCCTACAATGAGCAGTTCTTC
D gene: TRBD2
clone size: once
J gene: TRBJ2-1
V gene: TRBV4-2

CDR3 protein: CASSVAPVAGGPGEQFF
CDR3 DNA: TGTGCCAGCAGCGTAGCCCCAGTAGCGGGGGGGCCTGGTGAGCAGTTCTTC
D gene: TRBD2
clone size: .
J gene: TRBJ2-1
V gene: TRBV9

CDR3 protein: CASSFQGTETRYGYTF
CDR3 DNA: TGTGCCAGCAGCTTCCAAGGGACAGAGACTCGCTATGGCTACACCTTC
D gene: TRBD1
clone size: .
J gene: TRBJ1-2
V gene: TRBV7-9

CDR3 protein: CASSQPGADTGELFF
CDR3 DNA: TGTGCCAGCAGCCAGCCAGGGGCTGACACCGGGGAGCTGTTTTTT
D gene: .
clone size: .
J gene: TRBJ2-2
V gene: TRBV7-2

CDR3 protein: CASSLRPDTEAFF
CDR3 DNA: TGTGCCAGCAGCTTACGTCCCGACACTGAAGCTTTCTTT
D gene: .
clone size: .
J gene: TRBJ1-1
V gene: TRBV7-3

CDR3 protein: CASSQDFSSGHFRYTF
CDR3 DNA: TGCGCCAGCAGCCAAGATTTTAGTAGTGGACACTTTCGTTACACCTTC
D gene: .
clone size: .
J gene: TRBJ1-2
V gene: TRBV4-3